This T cell receptor (beta chain) stems from a study of CD8 T cells in Susac syndrome. V was trimmed by 3 bases and J by 6 bases, leaving 12 bases between them. In germline, CDR1 is SGHDT, CDR2 YYEEEE. The CDR3 consists of 13 residues. Study findings and constraints: The study's TCR sequencing and HLA analysis covered a relatively small number of individuals, and the study acknowledged this. Susac-specific public clones in total CD8+ repertoires numbered about 17; in CD8+ TEMRA repertoires, they numbered about five.

cDNA came from approximately 0.5 to 1 ug RNA primed by random hexamers. MiXCR, applied by TCRdb to the immunoSEQ multiplex PCR reads, yields one record per CDR3 protein. Seen here are about 90,000 distinct CDR3 sequences, approximately 96% observed once, and the top ten hold 0.62%. As concerns this clonotype: The antigen is undetermined.

The sample taken for sequencing was CD8+ T cells from PBMCs. The origin of this receptor is a human donor with Susac syndrome. V usage is TRBV5-6 and J usage is TRBJ1-1, with a possible D match to TRBD1 (5 bases). The CDR3 sequence is CASSSMRGPEAFF. The CDR3 DNA reads TGTGCCAGCAGCTCGATGAGGGGCCCTGAAGCTTTCTTT.